This TCR beta chain was found in a study of human T cells and chemical hapten exposure. The time point: patch test 3, about 24 weeks after DPC sensitization. Treatment noted: therapeutic diphenylcyclopropenone sensitization with weekly scalp DPC. CDR3 length: 12 amino acids. Germline V gene data show CDR1 as ENHRY and CDR2 as SYGVKD. The V end lost 6 bases, the J end lost 6 bases, and 10 bases lay between the germline ends. TCRdb fed the RACE reads into MiXCR, producing one record per CDR3 protein. The data show 55,000 to 75,000 distinct CDR3 sequences, approximately 13% seen once. At least ten counts were recorded for this clonotype.

The sequenced sample was whole blood, obtained in connection with sensitization to the hapten diphenylcyclopropenone (DPC). This sequence was found in a man aged 25-45 years with alopecia areata. Some clones in this sample may be carry-over from other donors' samples. The gene calls are TRBV10-3 and TRBJ2-3; D unresolved. CDR3 sequence (DNA): TGTGCCATCAGGAACGATACGGATACGCAGTATTTT. Translation gives CAIRNDTDTQYF.